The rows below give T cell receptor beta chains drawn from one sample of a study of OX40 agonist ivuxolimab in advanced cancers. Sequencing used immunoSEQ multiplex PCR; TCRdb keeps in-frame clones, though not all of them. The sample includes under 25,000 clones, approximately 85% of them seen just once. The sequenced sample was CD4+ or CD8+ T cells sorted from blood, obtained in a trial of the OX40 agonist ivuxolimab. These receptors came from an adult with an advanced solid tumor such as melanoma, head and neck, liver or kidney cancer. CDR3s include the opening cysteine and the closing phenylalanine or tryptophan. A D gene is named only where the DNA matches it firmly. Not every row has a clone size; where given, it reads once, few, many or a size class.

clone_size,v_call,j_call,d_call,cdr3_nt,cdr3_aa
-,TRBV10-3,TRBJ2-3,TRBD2,TGTGCCATCAGTGATGCTAGCGGGAGCACAGATACGCAGTATTTT,CAISDASGSTDTQYF
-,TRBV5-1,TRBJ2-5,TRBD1,TGCGCCAGCAGCTTGGCCGGACAGGGAGAGACCCAGTACTTC,CASSLAGQGETQYF
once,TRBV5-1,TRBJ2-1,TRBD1,TGCGCCAGCAGCTTGGATGGACAGGATCTTAATGAGCAGTTCTTC,CASSLDGQDLNEQFF
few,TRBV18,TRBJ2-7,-,TGTGCCAGCTCACCCAGGGGTTCCTACGAGCAGTACTTC,CASSPRGSYEQYF
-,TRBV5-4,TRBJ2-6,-,TGTGCCAGCAGCTGGGGCAGCTCTGGGGCCAACGTCCTGACTTTC,CASSWGSSGANVLTF
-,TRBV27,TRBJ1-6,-,TGTGCCAGCAGCCTTACGGGGACCGCCCTTAATAATTCACCCCTCCACTTT,CASSLTGTALNNSPLHF
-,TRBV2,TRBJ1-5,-,TGTGCCAGCAGTGATCGGGGGGCAGGCAATCAGCCCCAGCATTTT,CASSDRGAGNQPQHF
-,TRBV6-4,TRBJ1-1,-,TGTGCCAGCAGTGACTCTACGCGTAGGGGGAACACTGAAGCTTTCTTT,CASSDSTRRGNTEAFF
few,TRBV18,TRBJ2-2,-,TGTGCCAGCTCACGCAGGGACACCGGGGAGCTGTTTTTT,CASSRRDTGELFF
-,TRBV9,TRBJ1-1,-,TGTGCCAGCAGCGTACTATCGTCAGCAGCGAACACTGAAGCTTTCTTT,CASSVLSSAANTEAFF
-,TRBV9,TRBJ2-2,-,TGTGCCAGCAGCGTACAGAACGGGGAGCTGTTTTTT,CASSVQNGELFF
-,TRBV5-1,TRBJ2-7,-,TGCGCCAGCAGCACGACAGCTTACGAGCAGTACTTC,CASSTTAYEQYF
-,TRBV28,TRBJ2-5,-,TGTGCCAGCAGTTTACTCTCAGAAACCCAGTACTTC,CASSLLSETQYF
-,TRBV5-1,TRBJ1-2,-,TGCGCCAGCAGCACCCCGGGCCTGGACTATGGCTACACCTTC,CASSTPGLDYGYTF
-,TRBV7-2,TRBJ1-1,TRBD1,TGTGCCAGCAGGGGGTTCAGGGGGGACACTGAAGCTTTCTTT,CASRGFRGDTEAFF
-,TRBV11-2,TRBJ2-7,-,TGTGCCAGCAGCTTAATGTCTAGCTTTACCTACGAGCAGTACTTC,CASSLMSSFTYEQYF
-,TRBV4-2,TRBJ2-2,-,TGTGCCAGCAGCACGCGGGACAGCCTTCTGGGCGGGGAGCTGTTTTTT,CASSTRDSLLGGELFF
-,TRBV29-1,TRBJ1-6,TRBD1,TGCAGCGTTGGATCGGGACAGCCAAATTCACCCCTCCACTTT,CSVGSGQPNSPLHF
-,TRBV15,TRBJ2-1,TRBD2,TGTGCCACCAGCAGAGATTTGCTAGCGGGAGTCGTCGACAATGAGCAGTTCTTC,CATSRDLLAGVVDNEQFF
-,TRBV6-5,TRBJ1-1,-,TGTGCCAGCAGTTTGCACAACTTGAACACTGAAGCTTTCTTT,CASSLHNLNTEAFF
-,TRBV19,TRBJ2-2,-,TGTGCCAGTAGTATAAATTCGGCCGGGGAGCTGTTTTTT,CASSINSAGELFF
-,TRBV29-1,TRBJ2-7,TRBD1,TGCAGCGTTGACCTTAACCAGGGGGATAAGCAGTACTTC,CSVDLNQGDKQYF
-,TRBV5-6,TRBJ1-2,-,TGTGCCAGCAGCCGCGGATGGGTTAACGTCTATGGCTACACCTTC,CASSRGWVNVYGYTF
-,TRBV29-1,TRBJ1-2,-,TGCAGCGTTTGGCGGGGCGGCTACACCTTC,CSVWRGGYTF
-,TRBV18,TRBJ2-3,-,TGTGCCAGCTCACTTCAGGGGACCTCGGATACGCAGTATTTT,CASSLQGTSDTQYF